This record looks at one T cell receptor (beta chain) sequence and its context. These data are taken from a study of control samples from healthy donors and cancer patients. Assay: immunoSEQ multiplex PCR; the TCRdb copy retains only in-frame clones and omits some. The sample yields about 170,000 clones, 80% to 90% seen once. The V and J ends lost 11 bases and 5 bases respectively, with 13 bases between them. The length of the CDR3 is 11 residues. Germline V gene lookup returns CDR1 SNHLY and CDR2 FYNNEI. The sample comprised blood. The chain couples TRBV2 to TRBJ2-7, with D perhaps assigned TRBD1 or TRBD2 (6 bases each). The sequence derives from a man aged 25 to 45 in good health. CDR3 region: CAGGTYDEQYF. For the CDR3, the DNA is TGTGCCGGGGGGACATACGACGAGCAGTACTTC.